The 24 T cell receptor beta chains in this list originate from one sample, sequenced in a study of long-term antiretroviral therapy in people with HIV. The libraries were made with immunoSEQ v3.0 at survey level. TCRdb's table, derived via immunoSEQ multiplex PCR, lists solely in-frame clones and lacks some. The data show more than 25,000 clones, 90% seen once. Sequencing used unsorted PBMCs, obtained 3.2 years before starting antiretroviral therapy. These receptors originate from a man aged 50 to 59 with HIV.

This clone was recorded once. The chain combines TRBV6-6 with TRBJ2-7; 13 bases agree with TRBD2. The V and J ends lost 6 bases and 10 bases, in that order; junction bases with no gene match: 9. The germline V gene encodes CDR1 MNHNY and CDR2 SVGAGI (reference sequence). The length of the CDR3 is 14 residues. The CDR3 loop is CASRATSGGLLQYF. The DNA of the CDR3 is TGTGCCAGCAGAGCGACTAGCGGGGGGTTACTCCAGTACTTC.

The chain couples TRBV14 to TRBJ2-1; D gene unclear. The V end was cut by 1 base, the J end by 4 bases, with 5 bases between. The germline CDR1 and CDR2 sequences are SGHDN and FVKESK. This CDR3 is 13 amino acids long. CDR3 protein: CASSQVRYNEQFF. DNA for the CDR3: TGTGCCAGCAGCCAAGTACGGTACAATGAGCAGTTCTTC.

The chain recombines TRBV19 with TRBJ2-1; 14 nucleotides match TRBD2. CDR3 length: 18 amino acids. The germline CDR1 and CDR2 sequences are LNHDA and SQIVND (reference sequence). Trimming took 10 bases from V and 0 from J; bases not matched to a gene: 11. Here the CDR3 DNA reads TGTGCCACCCTAGGGGGACTAGCGGGGGCCATCTCCTACAATGAGCAGTTCTTC. As protein: CATLGGLAGAISYNEQFF.

As for this clone: The sample holds other DNA sequences that translate to the same CDR3. The chain is built from TRBV6-5 and TRBJ1-1, with D unclear. Trimming pared 2 bases from V and 5 bases from J, leaving 12 bases between. Germline CDR1 is MNHEY and CDR2 is SVGAGI. The CDR3 extends over 14 amino acids. This chain's CDR3 is CASSYSGGRTEAFF. Written as DNA, the CDR3 is TGTGCCAGCAGTTACAGCGGCGGCAGGACTGAAGCTTTCTTT.

The chain carries TRBV19 and TRBJ2-5; TRBD2 agrees at 7 bases. The CDR3 has 16 amino acids. Germline CDR1 reads LNHDA; CDR2 reads SQIVND (reference sequence). The CDR3 reads CDKRVPGGSPQETQYF. In DNA, the CDR3 is TGTGACAAACGCGTGCCGGGCGGGAGCCCCCAAGAGACCCAGTACTTC.

This sequence joins TRBV28 and TRBJ1-1; D perhaps matches TRBD1 (5 bases). The CDR3 consists of 15 residues. V lost 4 bases, J lost 6 bases, and 18 bases lay in between. The germline V gene has CDR1 MDHEN and CDR2 SYDVKM. The DNA for the CDR3 is TGTGCCAGCAGTTCCCCCGGGACCGGCCCGGCTGAAGCTTTCTTT. Translation gives CASSSPGTGPAEAFF.

V gene TRBV2 combines with J gene TRBJ1-5; D is ambiguous. Trimming took off 3 bases at V and 6 bases at J, with 9 bases between the two ends. CDR3 length: 13 amino acids. In germline, CDR1 is SNHLY, CDR2 FYNNEI. The CDR3 region is CASSEEGPQPQHF. The CDR3 DNA sequence: TGTGCCAGCAGTGAGGAGGGCCCTCAGCCCCAGCATTTT. Full variable domain (outside the CDR3, taken from reference TRBV2 and TRBJ1-5): EPEVTQTPSHQVTQMGQEVILRCVPISNHLYFYWYRQILGQKVEFLVSFYNNEISEKSEIFDDQFSVERPDGSNFTLKIRSTKLEDSAMYFCASSEEGPQPQHFGDGTRLSIL.

This clone was observed a single time. This chain links TRBV7-2 with TRBJ1-2; 7 positions match TRBD1. Germline-derived CDR1 and CDR2 are SGHTA and FQGNSA. The CDR3 contains 18 residues. Trimming took 7 bases from V and 7 from J; bases not matched to a gene: 24. The CDR3 spells CASTLSLLGGQVRGGYTF. As DNA, the CDR3 is TGTGCCAGCACCCTCTCGCTACTAGGGGGCCAGGTCCGTGGTGGCTACACCTTC.

This chain joins TRBV18 and TRBJ1-2, with 7 nucleotides matching TRBD1. The ends lost 1 base at V and 0 bases at J; junction bases unmatched: 2. The CDR3 consists of 15 residues. The germline gives CDR1 KGHSH, CDR2 LQKENI. Here the CDR3 reads CASSPQGQANYGYTF. Here the CDR3 DNA reads TGTGCCAGCTCACCACAAGGACAGGCTAACTATGGCTACACCTTC.

This clone was recorded only once. The rearrangement joins TRBV19 to TRBJ2-2, with TRBD1 matching over 9 bases. Germline-derived CDR1 and CDR2 are LNHDA and SQIVND (reference sequence). The ends lost 4 bases at V and 3 bases at J; junction bases unmatched: 3. The CDR3 totals 15 residues. This CDR3 is CASSTRDRDTGELFF. Here the CDR3 DNA reads TGTGCCAGTAGTACCCGGGACAGGGACACCGGGGAGCTGTTTTTT. The entire variable domain, with the rest obtained from reference TRBV19 and TRBJ2-2, is as follows: DGGITQSPKYLFRKEGQNVTLSCEQNLNHDAMYWYRQDPGQGLRLIYYSQIVNDFQKGDIAEGYSVSREKKESFPLTVTSAQKNPTAFYLCASSTRDRDTGELFFGEGSRLTVL.

Comment on this clone: One end of the junction does not line up with germline, which may come from a read error. This chain uses TRBV5-1 with TRBJ2-7; D is perhaps TRBD2 (6 bases). The CDR3 is 13 amino acids. Germline V lookup: CDR1 SGHRS, CDR2 YFSETQ. The CDR3 protein is CASSLDGGYEQYF. The DNA of the CDR3 is TGCGCCAGCAGTTTGGACGGGGGCTACGAGCAGTACTTC.

This clone is a singleton in its sample. The chain combines TRBV28 with TRBJ2-7; possibly TRBD1 for D (6 bases). Germline V lookup: CDR1 MDHEN, CDR2 SYDVKM. With 3 bases removed from V and 4 bases from J, the gap between germline ends came to 13 bases. The CDR3 is 14 amino acids. Written as DNA, the CDR3 is TGTGCCAGCAGTTTTTGGGACACGAAATACGAGCAGTACTTC. Translation gives CASSFWDTKYEQYF.

This chain connects TRBV4-1 to TRBJ1-1, with a possible D match to TRBD1 (5 bases). The germline V and J ends were trimmed by 1 base and 11 bases, with 14 bases remaining between them. Germline loops: CDR1 MGHRA, CDR2 YSYEKL. The CDR3 covers 13 residues. The CDR3 DNA reads TGCGCCAGCAGCCAAGTGGGGGGAACCGACGCTTTCTTT. Its translation is CASSQVGGTDAFF.

This chain joins TRBV5-6 and TRBJ2-5; D possibly corresponds to TRBD2 (6 bases). Trimming stripped 4 bases from V and 4 bases from J, with 17 bases between. Germline V gene sequence: CDR1 SGHDT, CDR2 YYEEEE. This CDR3 has 15 amino acids. The CDR3: CASSRGRGGSETQYF. DNA of the CDR3: TGTGCCAGCAGCCGAGGGCGGGGTGGCTCAGAGACCCAGTACTTC.

This clone was counted only a few times. The chain couples TRBV2 to TRBJ2-7, with TRBD1 as a possible D gene (5 bases). The length of the CDR3 is 13 residues. Trimming stripped 8 bases from V and 2 bases from J, with 13 bases between. Germline CDR1 reads SNHLY; CDR2 reads FYNNEI. The CDR3 loop reads CASGAWGAYEQYF. The CDR3 region has the DNA TGTGCCAGCGGGGCGTGGGGTGCCTACGAGCAGTACTTC.

The chain links TRBV6-1 to TRBJ2-7; D is undetermined. There are 13 residues in the CDR3. Germline V CDR1 and CDR2: MNHNS, SASEGT. Deletions cut 6 bases from V and 6 bases from J, with 15 bases between. CDR3 amino acids: CASSRFVRSEQYF. CDR3 DNA sequence: TGTGCCAGCAGCCGTTTTGTCAGGAGCGAGCAGTACTTC.

The genes are TRBV5-1 and TRBJ2-5; no clear D. Germline loops: CDR1 SGHRS, CDR2 YFSETQ. The CDR3 is 14 residues long. The V end was cut by 1 base, the J end by 2 bases, with 9 bases between. The CDR3 DNA sequence: TGCGCCAGCAGCTTGTCTGTGGGGCAAGAGACCCAGTACTTC. Translating it yields CASSLSVGQETQYF.

The CDR3 sequence is CASSSTSAGAGGPYNEQFF. The CDR3 nucleotides read TGTGCCAGCAGCTCAACCTCTGCGGGAGCGGGAGGACCCTACAATGAGCAGTTCTTC. This chain joins TRBV14 and TRBJ2-1; TRBD2 agrees at 9 bases. J gave up 2 bases and V 5 bases, and 16 bases lay outside the gene matches. The CDR3 has 19 amino acids. Per the germline V gene, CDR1 is SGHDN and CDR2 is FVKESK.

V gene TRBV7-2 combines with J gene TRBJ2-1; a weak D match, TRBD2 (6 bases). The V end lost 6 bases, the J end lost 6 bases, and 15 bases lay between the germline ends. The CDR3 has 14 residues. Germline CDR1 reads SGHTA; CDR2 reads FQGNSA. CDR3 loop: CASSPRLVANEQFF. The DNA of the CDR3 is TGTGCCAGCAGTCCTAGACTAGTTGCCAATGAGCAGTTCTTC. Full variable domain (missing parts from reference TRBV7-2 and TRBJ2-1): GAGVSQSPSNKVTEKGKDVELRCDPISGHTALYWYRQSLGQGLEFLIYFQGNSAPDKSGLPSDRFSAERTGGSVSTLTIQRTQQEDSAVYLCASSPRLVANEQFFGPGTRLTVL.

The chain is built from TRBV28 and TRBJ1-1; D call uncertain. CDR1 is MDHEN and CDR2 is SYDVKM in the germline V gene. The CDR3 extends over 14 amino acids. Trimming stripped 6 bases from V and 0 bases from J, with 11 bases between. The CDR3 DNA is TGTGCCAGCAGCCCAACGTATATGAACACTGAAGCTTTCTTT. Translation: CASSPTYMNTEAFF.

CDR3 in amino acids: CASSVQRVTEQYF. In DNA form, the CDR3 reads TGTGCCAGTAGTGTTCAGCGGGTTACCGAGCAGTACTTC. V and J are TRBV19 and TRBJ2-7; the D gene is possibly TRBD2 (6 bases). V lost 5 bases, J lost 6 bases, and 14 bases lay in between. The CDR3 sequence is 13 residues long. CDR1 and CDR2 from the germline V gene are LNHDA and SQIVND (reference sequence). The full variable domain, completed using reference TRBV19 and TRBJ2-7, is DGGITQSPKYLFRKEGQNVTLSCEQNLNHDAMYWYRQDPGQGLRLIYYSQIVNDFQKGDIAEGYSVSREKKESFPLTVTSAQKNPTAFYLCASSVQRVTEQYFGPGTRLTVT.

This sequence joins TRBV5-1 and TRBJ2-3; TRBD2 agrees at 14 bases. The germline V gene encodes CDR1 SGHRS and CDR2 YFSETQ. This CDR3 is 15 amino acids long. V dropped 4 bases and J dropped 6; count of bases not matched to a gene: 4. Here the CDR3 reads CASSPRTSGRDTQYF. CDR3 in DNA: TGCGCCAGCAGCCCGCGGACTAGCGGGAGGGATACGCAGTATTTT.

V usage is TRBV6-6 and J usage is TRBJ2-1, with unresolved D. Deletions cut 7 bases from V and 0 bases from J, with 7 bases between. CDR3 length: 13 amino acids. CDR1 and CDR2 from the germline V gene are MNHNY and SVGAGI (reference sequence). The chain's CDR3 is CASNPGSYNEQFF. CDR3 in DNA: TGTGCCAGCAACCCCGGCTCCTACAATGAGCAGTTCTTC.

This sequence joins TRBV5-1 and TRBJ2-3; 12 bases match TRBD2. There are 16 residues in the CDR3. Trimming removed 0 bases from V and 3 bases from J; junction bases left unmatched: 2. Germline CDR1 and CDR2: SGHRS and YFSETQ. The CDR3, as DNA: TGCGCCAGCAGCTTGGGCCTAGCGGGGGGGACAGATACGCAGTATTTT. This sequence encodes CASSLGLAGGTDTQYF.